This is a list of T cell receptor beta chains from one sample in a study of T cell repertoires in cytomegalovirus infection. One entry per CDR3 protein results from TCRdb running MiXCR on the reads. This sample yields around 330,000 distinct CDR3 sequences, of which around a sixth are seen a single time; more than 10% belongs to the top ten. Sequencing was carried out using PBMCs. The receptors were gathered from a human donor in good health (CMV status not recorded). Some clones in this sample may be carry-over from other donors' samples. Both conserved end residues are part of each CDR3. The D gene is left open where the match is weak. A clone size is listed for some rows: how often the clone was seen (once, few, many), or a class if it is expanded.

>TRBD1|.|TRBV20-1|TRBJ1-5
CSAPNRGDQPQHF
TGCAGTGCTCCCAACAGGGGAGATCAGCCCCAGCATTTT
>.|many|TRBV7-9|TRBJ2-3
CASSFYGTGGPIRSTDTQYF
TGTGCCAGCAGCTTTTACGGGACGGGGGGCCCAATACGGAGCACAGATACGCAGTATTTT
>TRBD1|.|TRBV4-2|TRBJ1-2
CASSQEQGARDGYTF
TGTGCCAGCAGCCAAGAGCAGGGGGCGAGGGATGGCTACACCTTC
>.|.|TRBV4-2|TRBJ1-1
CASSQGSFMNTEAFF
TGTGCCAGCAGCCAAGGGAGTTTCATGAACACTGAAGCTTTCTTT
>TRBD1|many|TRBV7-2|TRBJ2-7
CASSFNRGYEQYF
TGTGCCAGCAGCTTCAACAGGGGTTACGAGCAGTACTTC
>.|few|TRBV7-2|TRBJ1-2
CASSLLGGYGYTF
TGTGCCAGCAGCTTATTAGGGGGATATGGCTACACCTTC
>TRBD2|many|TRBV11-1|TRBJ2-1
CASSALAGGRNEQFF
TGTGCCAGCAGCGCCCTAGCGGGGGGCCGGAATGAGCAGTTCTTC
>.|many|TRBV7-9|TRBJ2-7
CASSYDSLREQYF
TGTGCCAGCAGTTACGACAGCCTTCGCGAGCAGTACTTC
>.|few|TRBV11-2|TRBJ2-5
CASSKEGGLRTYQETQYF
TGTGCCAGCAGCAAAGAAGGGGGGCTCAGAACGTACCAAGAGACCCAGTACTTC
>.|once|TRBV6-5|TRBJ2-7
CASSSVDTYEQYF
TGTGCCAGCAGTTCCGTGGACACCTACGAGCAGTACTTC
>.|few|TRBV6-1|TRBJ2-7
CASTRDGELYEQYF
TGTGCCAGCACCCGAGACGGGGAATTGTACGAGCAGTACTTC
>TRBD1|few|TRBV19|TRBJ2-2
CASSITGQGFAGELFF
TGTGCCAGTAGTATAACTGGACAGGGCTTCGCCGGGGAGCTGTTTTTT
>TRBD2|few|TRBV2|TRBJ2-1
CASGGGSYNEQFF
TGTGCCAGCGGCGGGGGGTCTTACAATGAGCAGTTCTTC
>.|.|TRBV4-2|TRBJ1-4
CASSHRKRGTNEKLFF
TGTGCCAGCAGCCATCGCAAAAGGGGGACCAATGAAAAACTGTTTTTT
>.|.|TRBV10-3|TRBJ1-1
CAISGTDGNTEAFF
TGTGCCATCAGTGGGACAGATGGTAACACTGAAGCTTTCTTT
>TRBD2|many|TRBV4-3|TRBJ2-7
CASSQESGGTYEQYF
TGCGCCAGCAGCCAAGAGAGCGGGGGCACCTACGAGCAGTACTTC
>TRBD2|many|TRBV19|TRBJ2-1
CASSIGASGNNEQFF
TGTGCCAGTAGTATCGGAGCTAGCGGGAACAATGAGCAGTTCTTC
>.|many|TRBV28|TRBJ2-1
CASSFNSYGPGFHEQFF
TGTGCCAGCAGTTTTAATAGTTACGGGCCCGGGTTCCATGAGCAGTTCTTC
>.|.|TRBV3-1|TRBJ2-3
CASSHSERDRTQYF
TGTGCCAGCAGCCATTCCGAGAGGGATCGGACGCAGTATTTT
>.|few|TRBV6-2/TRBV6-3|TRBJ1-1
CASSYNGREAFF
TGTGCCAGCAGTTACAACGGACGTGAAGCTTTCTTT
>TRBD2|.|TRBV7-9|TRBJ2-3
CASSYTSGNTDTQYF
TGTGCCAGCAGCTACACTAGCGGGAATACAGATACGCAGTATTTT
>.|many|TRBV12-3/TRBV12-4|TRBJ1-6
CASRKQGGNSYNSPLHF
TGTGCCAGCAGGAAGCAGGGAGGAAACTCCTATAATTCACCCCTCCACTTT
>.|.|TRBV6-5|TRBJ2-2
CASGEAGELFF
TGTGCCAGCGGGGAGGCGGGGGAGCTGTTTTTT
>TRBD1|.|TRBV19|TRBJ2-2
CASSGTGSEVGELFF
TGTGCCAGTAGCGGGACAGGGTCTGAGGTCGGGGAGCTGTTTTTT